One and the same sample provided the 2 T cell receptor beta chains below, sequenced in a study of blood T cell repertoires in COVID-19. Assay used: immunoSEQ multiplex PCR; TCRdb lists only in-frame clones, some missing. The repertoire holds under 200,000 clones, with 65% to 85% as singletons. Input material: PBMCs or T cells enriched from blood (not recorded which). These receptors were collected from a woman aged 60-75 years who had recovered from COVID-19.

The chain combines TRBV5-8 with TRBJ2-5, with D hard to call. This CDR3 comprises 14 residues. V lost 1 base and J 2 bases, leaving 9 bases between the germline ends. CDR1 and CDR2 (germline): SGHTS, YDEGEE. CDR3 in amino acids: CASSLFFGQETQYF. In DNA, the CDR3 is TGTGCCAGCAGCTTGTTTTTCGGGCAAGAGACCCAGTACTTC.

V gene TRBV19 combines with J gene TRBJ1-1; D unresolved. V was clipped by 8 bases and J by 0 bases, with 10 bases between them. The CDR3 is made up of 13 amino acids. Germline V gene data show CDR1 as LNHDA and CDR2 as SQIVND (reference sequence). The CDR3 DNA is TGTGCCAGTTCCCAGTATATGAACACTGAAGCTTTCTTT. Translation: CASSQYMNTEAFF.